The table lists the clone carrying this T cell receptor (beta chain) with many counts. TCRdb re-analysed the RT-PCR reads in MiXCR, keeping a single row per CDR3 protein. The data show more than 550,000 distinct CDR3 sequences, with around 14% seen just once and around 3.3% held by the top ten. Material for sequencing was memory CD4+ T cells from blood. This receptor was taken from a female donor in good health, serving as a healthy control.

CDR3 protein: CSVPGGLAATNEQFF. In nucleotides, the CDR3 is TGCAGCGTCCCGGGGGGACTAGCGGCCACCAATGAGCAGTTCTTC. The V gene is TRBV29-1, the J gene TRBJ2-1; TRBD2 aligns across 11 bases. Germline trimming cut 6 bases from V and 6 bases from J; bases unmatched to any gene: 10. This CDR3 region has 15 residues. Germline-derived CDR1 and CDR2 are SQVTM and ANQGSEA.